This T cell receptor (beta chain) was found in a study of T-cell reconstitution after alpha-beta-depleted transplantation in children (dated by TCRdb to the mid-2010s). Background on the whole study: Using TCR repertoire profiling, the study quantitatively followed how T-cell immune reconstitution unfolded in children after TCRalphabeta/CD19-depleted allogeneic hematopoietic cell transplantation.

The receptor library was made with PCR. The instrument was an Illumina HiSeq 2500. To normalize quantification of the TCRbeta repertoire, the TCR libraries were built with molecular barcoding that relied on unique molecular identifiers. TCRdb ran its own pipeline on the public reads, namely fastp trimming at Q25 and MiXCR clone calling, and kept in-frame beta chains. CDR3 protein sequences are deduplicated, and each keeps its most common genes and DNA. This sample has some 290,000 distinct CDR3 sequences in its table, and 9.9% of those were observed once. The top ten hold over 9% of the sample. To note about this clonotype: It has no known antigen specificity. Base-call qualities are not available, and no considerably larger clone is one nucleotide away.

Including cysteine and phenylalanine, the CDR3 has 14 amino acids. Kept here is only the CDR3 DNA, which spans 42 bases and is read in frame from base 1. For CDR1 and CDR2, the germline V gene lists SGDLS and YYNGEE. The germline V and J ends show losses of 4 bases and 3 bases respectively, and no gene match explains 3 bases of the junction. The receptor's source is a human donor who donated a stem cell graft to a child with SCID. Here the sequenced sample was PBMCs from the stem cell graft donor, taken from the stem cell graft. The rearranged segments are TRBV9 and TRBJ1-2, with TRBD1 identical over 10 junction bases. The bases are TGTGCCAGCAGCCTTGGGACAGGGGACTATGGCTACACCTTC. Translated, it gives CASSLGTGDYGYTF.